A selection of T cell receptor beta chains follows, all from one sample in a study of shared clonotypes between healthy human individuals. Libraries were prepared by immunoSEQ multiplex PCR; TCRdb keeps only in-frame clonotypes and omits some of them. Among some 2,100,000 clones listed, roughly 91% were seen once. The sequenced sample was naive CD8+ T cells from PBMCs. The receptors stem from a man between 18 and 35 years old in good health. Some clones in this sample may be carry-over from other donors' samples. Each CDR3 is given with its conserved first and last residue. The order of the fields is CDR3 length, D gene, clone size, V gene, J gene, CDR3 DNA, CDR3 protein. The D gene is left open where the match is weak. Expanded clones get a size class; other rows say once, few or many, or leave the size out.

cdr3_length: 14; d_call: .; clone_size: .; v_call: TRBV7-9; j_call: TRBJ2-1; cdr3_nt: TGTGCCAGCAGCTTAGCGGGAGGTCACAATGAGCAGTTCTTC; cdr3_aa: CASSLAGGHNEQFF
cdr3_length: 15; d_call: .; clone_size: once; v_call: TRBV15; j_call: TRBJ2-5; cdr3_nt: TGTGCCACCAGCAGGGGAGGTATAACTGGGGAGACCCAGTACTTC; cdr3_aa: CATSRGGITGETQYF
cdr3_length: 13; d_call: TRBD2; clone_size: .; v_call: TRBV7-9; j_call: TRBJ2-5; cdr3_nt: TGTGCCAGCAGCCTAGCGGCCCAAGAGACCCAGTACTTC; cdr3_aa: CASSLAAQETQYF
cdr3_length: 15; d_call: .; clone_size: .; v_call: TRBV7-9; j_call: TRBJ1-1; cdr3_nt: TGTGCCAGCAGCTTAGACGGGGGGGTGAACACTGAAGCTTTCTTT; cdr3_aa: CASSLDGGVNTEAFF
cdr3_length: 16; d_call: TRBD1; clone_size: .; v_call: TRBV27; j_call: TRBJ2-2; cdr3_nt: TGTGCCAGCAGTTTAGGTACAGGGGGTAATGCCGGGGAGCTGTTTTTT; cdr3_aa: CASSLGTGGNAGELFF
cdr3_length: 13; d_call: .; clone_size: .; v_call: TRBV27; j_call: TRBJ2-2; cdr3_nt: TGTGCCAGCAGCCTATTGAACACCGGGGAGCTGTTTTTT; cdr3_aa: CASSLLNTGELFF
cdr3_length: 15; d_call: .; clone_size: .; v_call: TRBV19; j_call: TRBJ2-1; cdr3_nt: TGTGCCAGTAGTCCTCTTAGCGGTGCCTACAATGAGCAGTTCTTC; cdr3_aa: CASSPLSGAYNEQFF
cdr3_length: 16; d_call: TRBD2; clone_size: .; v_call: TRBV2; j_call: TRBJ2-3; cdr3_nt: TGTGCCAGCAGTAGGACTAGCGGGTGGGGCACAGATACGCAGTATTTT; cdr3_aa: CASSRTSGWGTDTQYF
cdr3_length: 14; d_call: .; clone_size: .; v_call: TRBV4-2; j_call: TRBJ1-1; cdr3_nt: TGTGCCAGCAGCCTGGCAGGAAGGAACACTGAAGCTTTCTTT; cdr3_aa: CASSLAGRNTEAFF
cdr3_length: 17; d_call: .; clone_size: .; v_call: TRBV11-2; j_call: TRBJ2-2; cdr3_nt: TGTGCCAGCAGCTTAGTTTCTCGGGGGCAGGCCACCGGGGAGCTGTTTTTT; cdr3_aa: CASSLVSRGQATGELFF
cdr3_length: 15; d_call: .; clone_size: .; v_call: TRBV4-1; j_call: TRBJ1-2; cdr3_nt: TGCGCCAGCAGCCAAGATCGAGGTGGGGGTTATGGCTACACCTTC; cdr3_aa: CASSQDRGGGYGYTF
cdr3_length: 16; d_call: TRBD2; clone_size: .; v_call: TRBV9; j_call: TRBJ2-7; cdr3_nt: TGTGCCAGCAGCATGGGACTAGCGGGAGGGCCCCACGAGCAGTACTTC; cdr3_aa: CASSMGLAGGPHEQYF
cdr3_length: 13; d_call: .; clone_size: .; v_call: TRBV6-5; j_call: TRBJ1-1; cdr3_nt: TGTGCCAGCAGTTACGGGGAGGCGGTTGAAGCTTTCTTT; cdr3_aa: CASSYGEAVEAFF
cdr3_length: 15; d_call: .; clone_size: .; v_call: TRBV9; j_call: TRBJ2-7; cdr3_nt: TGTGCCAGCAGCGTAGGAGGCGGTATCTCCTACGAGCAGTACTTC; cdr3_aa: CASSVGGGISYEQYF
cdr3_length: 18; d_call: TRBD2; clone_size: .; v_call: TRBV7-9; j_call: TRBJ2-3; cdr3_nt: TGTGCCAGCAGCTCTGCCCTCTTGACTAGCGGGAGCTCAGATACGCAGTATTTT; cdr3_aa: CASSSALLTSGSSDTQYF
cdr3_length: 12; d_call: TRBD1; clone_size: .; v_call: TRBV6-5; j_call: TRBJ2-7; cdr3_nt: TGTGCCAGCCGGGGACAGTACTACGAGCAGTACTTC; cdr3_aa: CASRGQYYEQYF
cdr3_length: 17; d_call: TRBD2; clone_size: .; v_call: TRBV4-1; j_call: TRBJ2-1; cdr3_nt: TGCGCCAGCAGCCACCCAACATCAGCGGGAACTATTAATGAGCAGTTCTTC; cdr3_aa: CASSHPTSAGTINEQFF
cdr3_length: 16; d_call: TRBD2; clone_size: .; v_call: TRBV27; j_call: TRBJ2-2; cdr3_nt: TGTGCCAGCACCATGCTGGCCGGGAGGGCTTGGGGGGAGCTGTTTTTT; cdr3_aa: CASTMLAGRAWGELFF
cdr3_length: 16; d_call: TRBD2; clone_size: .; v_call: TRBV9; j_call: TRBJ2-1; cdr3_nt: TGTGCCAGCAGCCCGATCCTGAGCGGGAACTTCAATGAGCAGTTCTTC; cdr3_aa: CASSPILSGNFNEQFF
cdr3_length: 15; d_call: .; clone_size: .; v_call: TRBV27; j_call: TRBJ2-6; cdr3_nt: TGTGCCAGCAGTCCCTATCTTGGGGGGCTCAACGTCCTGACTTTC; cdr3_aa: CASSPYLGGLNVLTF
cdr3_length: 16; d_call: .; clone_size: .; v_call: TRBV27; j_call: TRBJ2-7; cdr3_nt: TGTGCCAGCGCCCCCGCCTCGGGGGATAGACCCTCCGAGCAGTACTTC; cdr3_aa: CASAPASGDRPSEQYF
cdr3_length: 14; d_call: .; clone_size: .; v_call: TRBV29-1; j_call: TRBJ2-5; cdr3_nt: TGCAGCGTTGAAGATCGGCAGGACGGTCAGACCCAGTACTTC; cdr3_aa: CSVEDRQDGQTQYF
cdr3_length: 15; d_call: .; clone_size: .; v_call: TRBV6-5; j_call: TRBJ1-6; cdr3_nt: TGTGCCAGCAGAAAAGATTGGGGGTCCAGTTCACCCCTCCACTTT; cdr3_aa: CASRKDWGSSSPLHF
cdr3_length: 14; d_call: .; clone_size: .; v_call: TRBV28; j_call: TRBJ1-1; cdr3_nt: TGTGCCAGCAGTTTTATCAGGAACAGCGAGGGAGCTTTCTTT; cdr3_aa: CASSFIRNSEGAFF
cdr3_length: 14; d_call: .; clone_size: once; v_call: TRBV6-5; j_call: TRBJ2-2; cdr3_nt: TGTGCCAGCAGACCAAGGGGGAACACCGGGGAGCTGTTTTTT; cdr3_aa: CASRPRGNTGELFF
cdr3_length: 17; d_call: .; clone_size: once; v_call: TRBV11-3; j_call: TRBJ1-5; cdr3_nt: TGTGCCAGCAGCTTAGTAGGGAGTCGGACCCCTCGGGGGCCCCAGCATTTT; cdr3_aa: CASSLVGSRTPRGPQHF
cdr3_length: 14; d_call: .; clone_size: .; v_call: TRBV5-4; j_call: TRBJ1-1; cdr3_nt: TGTGCCAGCAGCTTTTCCTCAGGGGCCCCCGTAGCTTTCTTT; cdr3_aa: CASSFSSGAPVAFF
cdr3_length: 12; d_call: .; clone_size: .; v_call: TRBV19; j_call: TRBJ1-5; cdr3_nt: TGTGCCAGTAGTATCGGGAACCAGCCCCAGCATTTT; cdr3_aa: CASSIGNQPQHF
cdr3_length: 16; d_call: .; clone_size: .; v_call: TRBV7-8; j_call: TRBJ2-3; cdr3_nt: TGTGCCAGCAGCCGATACGAGGGTTTAGGCACAGATACGCAGTATTTT; cdr3_aa: CASSRYEGLGTDTQYF